The 25 T cell receptor beta chains reported below all come from one sample, sequenced in a study of T cell responses to AZD1222 COVID-19 vaccine. Measured with immunoSEQ multiplex PCR; TCRdb has only the in-frame clones, and not every one. The repertoire holds fewer than 120,000 clones, with roughly 89% as singletons. The sample here was peripheral blood, taken 28 days after the second AZD1222 dose. Source of these receptors: an adult who received the AZD1222 COVID-19 vaccine.

This rearrangement joins TRBV5-6 to TRBJ1-2, with 8 bases matching TRBD1. The length of the CDR3 is 14 residues. Losses at the gene ends were 4 bases for V and 3 bases for J; bases not matched to a gene: 5. CDR1 is SGHDT and CDR2 is YYEEEE in the germline V gene. The chain's CDR3 is CASSVTGVYYGYTF. CDR3 DNA sequence: TGTGCCAGCAGCGTGACAGGGGTTTACTATGGCTACACCTTC.

CDR3 loop: CASSSGTGGNTIYF. DNA of the CDR3: TGTGCCAGCAGCTCCGGGACAGGGGGTAACACCATATATTTT. This rearrangement joins TRBV28 to TRBJ1-3; 11 nucleotides match TRBD1. Germline V gives CDR1 MDHEN, CDR2 SYDVKM. The CDR3 contains 14 residues. J lost 7 bases, V lost 6 bases, and 5 bases had no gene match.

This sequence joins TRBV28 and TRBJ1-1; D is ambiguous. The V end lost 8 bases, the J end lost 5 bases, and 9 bases lay between the germline ends. The CDR3 has 11 amino acids. Germline CDR1 and CDR2: MDHEN and SYDVKM. This CDR3 is CASRLKTEAFF. In DNA, the CDR3 is TGTGCCAGCCGGTTAAAGACTGAAGCTTTCTTT.

The V gene is TRBV27, the J gene TRBJ2-7; perhaps TRBD1 as D (5 bases). The CDR3 has 16 residues. The germline V and J ends were trimmed by 4 bases and 2 bases, with 18 bases remaining between them. Germline CDR1 is MNHEY and CDR2 is SMNVEV (reference sequence). CDR3 sequence: CASSSPGGAQTYEQYF. The CDR3 DNA reads as TGTGCCAGCAGTTCCCCAGGTGGGGCGCAAACCTACGAGCAGTACTTC.

The CDR3 sequence: CASSLRQGAYGYTF. Written as DNA, the CDR3 is TGTGCCAGCAGTTTACGACAGGGGGCGTATGGCTACACCTTC. This chain connects TRBV27 to TRBJ1-2; 10 bases fit TRBD1. The CDR3 is 14 amino acids. Germline values: CDR1 MNHEY, CDR2 SMNVEV (reference sequence). Losses at the gene ends were 2 bases for V and 5 bases for J; bases not matched to a gene: 2.

Note on this clone: In the same sample, other DNA sequences code for this CDR3. The V gene is TRBV12-3 or TRBV12-4, the J gene TRBJ2-7, with D unclear. There are 11 residues in the CDR3. Trimming took off 3 bases at V and 7 bases at J, with 7 bases between the two ends. The CDR3: CASSLDGEQYF. The CDR3 DNA reads as TGTGCCAGCAGTTTGGACGGGGAGCAGTACTTC.

This chain uses TRBV30 with TRBJ1-2; TRBD1 agrees at 10 bases. This CDR3 is 15 amino acids long. Germline V lookup: CDR1 GTSNPN, CDR2 SVGIG (reference sequence). With 2 bases clipped from V and 7 bases from J, the junction kept 10 bases outside the gene matches. In DNA, the CDR3 is TGTGCCTGGAGTTCTACTAGACAGGGGGCGGGTGGCTACACCTTC. Amino acid sequence: CAWSSTRQGAGGYTF.

The chain links TRBV18 to TRBJ1-2; D is unclear. In germline, CDR1 is KGHSH, CDR2 LQKENI. Trimming removed 3 bases at V and 3 bases at J, with 14 bases between. The CDR3 is made up of 15 amino acids. The CDR3 DNA reads as TGTGCCAGCTCACCTCGGGCCGCCTCTGACTATGGCTACACCTTC. Translating it yields CASSPRAASDYGYTF.

This clone has only one observation. This sequence joins TRBV5-4 and TRBJ2-3, with 14 bases identical to TRBD2. V lost 5 bases and J lost 4; bases outside the gene matches: 6. This CDR3 contains 16 residues. Germline V gives CDR1 SGHNT, CDR2 YYREEE (reference sequence). CDR3 in amino acids: CASRPGLAGGADTQYF. CDR3 in DNA: TGTGCCAGCAGACCCGGACTAGCGGGAGGTGCAGATACGCAGTATTTT.

In nucleotides, the CDR3 is TGCAGCGTTGAAAACGGTTCTAGCACAGATACGCAGTATTTT. Residues: CSVENGSSTDTQYF. The genes are TRBV29-1 and TRBJ2-3; D gene ambiguous. Trimming took off 2 bases at V and 0 bases at J, with 9 bases between the two ends. Germline CDR1 and CDR2: SQVTM and ANQGSEA. This CDR3 contains 14 residues.

The chain employs TRBV28 and TRBJ1-2; D possibly corresponds to TRBD1 (6 bases). CDR1 and CDR2 (germline): MDHEN, SYDVKM. V gave up 4 bases and J gave up 1 base, with 7 bases separating them. This CDR3 region has 13 residues. CDR3 nucleotide sequence: TGTGCCAGCAGTTGGGGACATAACTATGGCTACACCTTC. Residues: CASSWGHNYGYTF.

This clone has more than one count but fewer than ten. J is TRBJ2-5 and V is TRBV7-9; the D is unclear. The CDR3 spans 12 residues. V was shortened by 6 bases and J by 4 bases, with 9 bases between the two germline ends. CDR1 and CDR2 from the germline V gene are SEHNR and FQNEAQ (reference sequence). The CDR3 loop is CASRSPGETQYF. CDR3 bases: TGTGCCAGCAGATCCCCCGGAGAGACCCAGTACTTC.

The rearrangement joins TRBV28 to TRBJ2-7; no definite D call. CDR3 size: 11 residues. Trimming removed 4 bases from V and 5 bases from J, with 6 bases in between. Germline-derived CDR1 and CDR2 are MDHEN and SYDVKM. The CDR3 sequence: CASSSLDEQYF. The CDR3 DNA reads as TGTGCCAGCAGTTCCCTAGACGAGCAGTACTTC.

The chain links TRBV7-9 to TRBJ2-1, with 12 bases that match TRBD2. In germline, CDR1 is SEHNR, CDR2 FQNEAQ (reference sequence). CDR3 length equals 16 residues. With 4 bases clipped from V and 5 bases from J, the junction kept 6 bases outside the gene matches. The CDR3 protein is CASSSLTSGGHNEQFF. CDR3 sequence (DNA): TGTGCCAGCAGCTCCCTGACTAGCGGGGGACACAATGAGCAGTTCTTC.

The chain recombines TRBV12-3 or TRBV12-4 with TRBJ1-5, with unresolved D. The CDR3 has 13 amino acids. V dropped 6 bases and J dropped 5 bases, with 11 bases sitting between them. The CDR3 nucleotides are TGTGCCAGCAGCACACAATTGGATCAGCCCCAGCATTTT. This encodes CASSTQLDQPQHF.

CDR3 nucleotides: TGTGCCAGCAGCTTTGGACAGGGCCGGACTGAAGCTTTCTTT. This sequence encodes CASSFGQGRTEAFF. The rearrangement links TRBV11-2 to TRBJ1-1; the match to TRBD1 covers 8 bases. The germline CDR1 and CDR2 sequences are SGHAT and FQNNGV. This CDR3 spans 14 amino acids. Losses at the gene ends were 3 bases for V and 5 bases for J; bases not matched to a gene: 5.

This chain connects TRBV29-1 to TRBJ2-7; D unclear. CDR3 length equals 11 residues. V was trimmed by 2 bases and J by 7 bases, leaving 9 bases between them. Germline CDR1 reads SQVTM; CDR2 reads ANQGSEA. The CDR3 is CSVESNGEQYF. The CDR3 bases are TGCAGCGTTGAATCCAACGGGGAGCAGTACTTC.

CDR3 coding DNA: TGTGCCAGCATCCCCGGGGGGGGACCTGGAAACACCATATATTTT. Encoded protein: CASIPGGGPGNTIYF. The chain uses TRBV6-5 and TRBJ1-3; D is possibly TRBD1 (5 bases). Germline CDR1 MNHEY, CDR2 SVGAGI. The CDR3 length is 15 residues. Trimming removed 7 bases from V and 2 bases from J, with 15 bases in between.

This clone was observed a single time. This chain uses TRBV10-1 with TRBJ2-7; the match to TRBD1 covers 7 bases. The CDR3 is 13 amino acids. V shed 4 bases and J 3 bases; nucleotides not matched to a gene: 3. Germline V lookup: CDR1 WNHNN, CDR2 SYGVQD (reference sequence). CDR3 protein: CASSGPGGYEQYF. The CDR3 DNA follows: TGCGCCAGCAGTGGTCCAGGGGGCTACGAGCAGTACTTC.

This clone was detected once. The V call is TRBV9, the J call TRBJ1-1, with D possibly TRBD1 on 5 matching bases. Germline-derived CDR1 and CDR2 are SGDLS and YYNGEE. The V end lost 4 bases, the J end lost 2 bases, and 15 bases lay between the germline ends. The CDR3 is 15 amino acids. The CDR3 region has the DNA TGTGCCAGCAGCCCCCACGGGGGGGTAAACACTGAAGCTTTCTTT. Translating gives CASSPHGGVNTEAFF.

For the CDR3, the DNA is TGTGCCAGCAGTTTTAATTCGGAGAACACTGAAGCTTTCTTT. Translating it yields CASSFNSENTEAFF. The genes are TRBV28 and TRBJ1-1, with D unresolved. The germline V gene has CDR1 MDHEN and CDR2 SYDVKM. The CDR3 contains 14 residues. V was cut by 3 bases and J by 1 base, with 9 bases left in between.

The chain uses TRBV18 and TRBJ1-2, with TRBD1 identical over 12 bases. CDR3 length: 15 residues. Germline V gene lookup returns CDR1 KGHSH and CDR2 LQKENI. V was clipped by 3 bases and J by 2 bases; unmatched bases: 1. The CDR3 sequence: CASSPGQGANYGYTF. The CDR3 DNA is TGTGCCAGCTCACCGGGACAGGGGGCCAACTATGGCTACACCTTC.

In its sample, this clone was seen a few times. The genes are TRBV5-1 and TRBJ2-2, with D hard to call. Germline V gene data show CDR1 as SGHRS and CDR2 as YFSETQ. This CDR3 comprises 15 residues. V lost 4 bases and J lost 0, with 10 bases in between. The CDR3 reads CASSQQAPNTGELFF. The CDR3 region has the DNA TGCGCCAGCAGCCAGCAGGCCCCGAACACCGGGGAGCTGTTTTTT.

This sequence joins TRBV9 and TRBJ2-7; D is undetermined. The CDR3 extends over 14 amino acids. CDR1 is SGDLS and CDR2 is YYNGEE in the germline V gene. V gave up 3 bases and J gave up 2 bases, with 12 bases separating them. Written as DNA, the CDR3 is TGTGCCAGCAGCGCCCAGGACCTAACCTACGAGCAGTACTTC. Its protein product is CASSAQDLTYEQYF.

V gene TRBV4-1 combines with J gene TRBJ1-2; possibly TRBD1 for D (5 bases). This CDR3 contains 17 residues. V lost 1 base and J 2 bases, leaving 17 bases between the germline ends. The V gene's germline CDR1 is MGHRA and CDR2 YSYEKL. In DNA form, the CDR3 reads TGCGCCAGCAGCCAAGTTAGCCTCCCCGACAGAAACTATGGCTACACCTTC. It encodes CASSQVSLPDRNYGYTF.